The sample holds a few counts of the clone carrying this T cell receptor (beta chain). Its cognate antigen is unknown. This specimen belongs to a study of beta chain features in type 1 diabetes. Study context: Patients were similar to healthy donors in age and gender (as well as in cell yields). Across the samples, over 85 million sorted cells were examined in total. Study findings and constraints: Naive, central memory and Treg TCRB repertoires appeared more alike in patients than in healthy donors. When Type 1 diabetes patients were examined, their TCRB CDR3s proved moderately but significantly shorter in all four CD4+ subsets.

The CDR3 consists of 16 residues. Germline CDR1 reads GTSNPN; CDR2 reads SVGIG (reference sequence). J was trimmed by 1 base and V by 2 bases; bases with no gene match: 8. Expressed TCRB transcripts were sequenced because the entire RNA isolate underwent reverse transcription. Each sample of naive, central memory or regulatory T cells had, on average, around 3.3 million reads. Assay: immunoSEQ multiplex PCR; the TCRdb copy retains only in-frame clones and omits some. The table has around 710,000 clones, around 12% seen once. The chain couples TRBV30 to TRBJ2-4; 7 positions match TRBD1. The clonotype originates from a young man with type 1 diabetes. Sequenced: naive CD4+ T cells from blood. The CDR3 here is CAWSKGTDLAKNIQYF. The CDR3 DNA follows: TGTGCCTGGAGTAAAGGGACAGACCTCGCCAAAAACATTCAGTACTTC. The variable domain in full, with the rest retrieved from reference TRBV30 and TRBJ2-4, is SQTIHQWPATLVQPVGSPLSLECTVEGTSNPNLYWYRQAAGRGLQLLFYSVGIGQISSEVPQNLSASRPQDRQFILSSKKLLLSDSGFYLCAWSKGTDLAKNIQYFGAGTRLSVL.